Sequencing of this T cell receptor beta chain was carried out in a study of T cell responses to AZD1222 COVID-19 vaccine. Study-wide results and caveats: The reported proportion of spike-specific TCRs targeting unmutated variant regions was nearly half. Once two AZD1222 doses were given, Spike-specific TCR breadth and depth went up. At baseline, seropositivity was found in only a handful of AZD1222 recipients.

Trimming removed 2 bases from V and 2 bases from J, with 10 bases in between. The length of the CDR3 is 16 residues. CDR1 and CDR2 from the germline V gene are LGHDT and YNNKEL (reference sequence). TCRdb keeps only in-frame clones here, not all; method: immunoSEQ multiplex PCR. In the table there are around 70,000 clones, 86% of which are singletons. Of note for this clone: The antigen is unknown.

This specimen consisted of peripheral blood, obtained on day 0 of AZD1222 vaccination. The rearrangement uses TRBV3-1 (or the pseudogene TRBV3-2) and TRBJ1-6; D is unresolved. The TCR comes from an adult in good health. The CDR3 loop reads CASSQFQRAYNSPLHF. The CDR3 nucleotides are TGTGCCAGCAGCCAATTCCAGCGGGCCTATAATTCACCCCTCCACTTT.